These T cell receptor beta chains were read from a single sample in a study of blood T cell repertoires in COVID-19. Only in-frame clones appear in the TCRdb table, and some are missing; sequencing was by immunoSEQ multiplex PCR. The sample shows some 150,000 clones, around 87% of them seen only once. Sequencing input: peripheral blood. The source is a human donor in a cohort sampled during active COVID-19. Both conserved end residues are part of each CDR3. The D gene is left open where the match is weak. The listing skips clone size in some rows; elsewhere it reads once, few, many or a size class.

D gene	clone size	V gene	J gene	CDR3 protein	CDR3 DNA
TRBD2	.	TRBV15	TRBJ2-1	CATSRGLAAGGRNEQFF	TGTGCCACCAGCAGAGGACTAGCGGCGGGGGGGCGGAATGAGCAGTTCTTC
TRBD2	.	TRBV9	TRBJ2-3	CASSLTSGRGTDTQYF	TGTGCCAGCAGCCTCACTAGCGGGAGGGGCACAGATACGCAGTATTTT
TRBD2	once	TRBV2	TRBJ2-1	CAIENYLASGRASYNEQFF	TGTGCCATCGAAAACTATCTGGCTAGCGGGAGGGCTTCTTACAATGAGCAGTTCTTC
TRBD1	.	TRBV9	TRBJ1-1	CASSVTGGIRTEAFF	TGTGCCAGCAGCGTTACAGGGGGTATAAGGACTGAAGCTTTCTTT
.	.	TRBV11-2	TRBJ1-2	CASSLPTGRGYTF	TGTGCCAGCAGCCTGCCTACGGGGAGGGGCTACACCTTC
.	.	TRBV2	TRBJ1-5	CASSKPDTNQPQHF	TGTGCCAGCAGCAAACCCGACACCAATCAGCCCCAGCATTTT
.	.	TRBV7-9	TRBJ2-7	CASSAGGGLYEQYF	TGTGCCAGCAGCGCAGGTGGCGGGTTATACGAGCAGTACTTC
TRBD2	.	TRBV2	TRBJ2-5	CASSERASGGAGETQYF	TGTGCCAGCAGTGAACGGGCTAGCGGGGGGGCCGGAGAGACCCAGTACTTC
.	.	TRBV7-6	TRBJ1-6	CASSQMDSYNSPLHF	TGTGCCAGCAGCCAAATGGACAGCTATAATTCACCCCTCCACTTT
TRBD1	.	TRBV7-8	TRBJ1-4	CASSLGTERNEKLFF	TGTGCCAGCAGCTTGGGGACAGAACGAAATGAAAAACTGTTTTTT
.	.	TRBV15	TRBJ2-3	CATSRRRDLGLDTQYF	TGTGCCACCAGCAGACGTCGGGACTTAGGATTGGATACGCAGTATTTT
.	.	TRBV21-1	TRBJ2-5	CASSTSGTSGSGLETQYF	TGTGCCAGCAGCACCTCCGGGACTAGCGGGAGTGGATTGGAGACCCAGTACTTC
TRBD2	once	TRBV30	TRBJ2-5	CAWSVGRGGPEETQYF	TGTGCCTGGAGTGTAGGGCGCGGGGGTCCCGAAGAGACCCAGTACTTC
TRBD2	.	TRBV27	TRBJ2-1	CASTSGEDNEQFF	TGTGCCAGCACTAGCGGGGAAGATAATGAGCAGTTCTTC
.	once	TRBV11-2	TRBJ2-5	CASTPGETQYF	TGTGCCAGCACCCCCGGGGAGACCCAGTACTTC
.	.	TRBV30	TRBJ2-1	CAWSGLRVGGSYNEQFF	TGTGCCTGGAGTGGGTTAAGAGTCGGGGGCTCCTACAATGAGCAGTTCTTC
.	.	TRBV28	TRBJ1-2	CASSLLSINYGYTF	TGTGCCAGCAGTTTACTATCTATTAATTATGGCTACACCTTC
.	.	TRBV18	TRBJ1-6	CASSSSVDSPLHF	TGTGCCAGCTCCTCCAGTGTTGATTCACCCCTCCACTTT
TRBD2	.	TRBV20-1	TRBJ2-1	CSASRTSGRNEQFF	TGCAGTGCTAGTCGGACTAGCGGGAGGAATGAGCAGTTCTTC
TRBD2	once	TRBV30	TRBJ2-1	CAWSVSGGVYNEQFF	TGTGCCTGGAGTGTATCCGGGGGGGTTTACAATGAGCAGTTCTTC
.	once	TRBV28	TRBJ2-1	CASSQTGFHNEQFF	TGTGCCAGCAGCCAAACGGGGTTTCACAATGAGCAGTTCTTC
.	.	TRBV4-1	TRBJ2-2	CASSQQPGMNTGELFF	TGCGCCAGCAGCCAGCAACCGGGGATGAACACCGGGGAGCTGTTTTTT